This entry concerns a single TCR beta chain. What it binds is not known. The record originates from a study of shared clonotypes between healthy human individuals. Findings and limits, study-wide: With few donors, the genetic and exposure-history diversity represented was limited. Larger estimated richness was generally recorded for naive subsets relative to memory subsets.

Using immunoSEQ multiplex PCR, the repertoire was profiled, and TCRdb retains in-frame clones only, with some absent. The table records 2 million to 2.5 million clones, 92% of them present only once. CDR3 length equals 14 residues. Trimming took 3 bases from V and 4 from J; bases not matched to a gene: 3. Per the germline V gene, CDR1 is MDHEN and CDR2 is SYDVKM. Sequences were obtained from naive CD4+ T cells from PBMCs. The sample's subset: CD45RA+ positively selected. The sequence derives from a man aged 18 to 30 in good health. Some clones in this sample may be carry-over from other donors' samples. V usage is TRBV28 and J usage is TRBJ1-2, with 9 bases identical to TRBD1. The CDR3 sequence: CASSFLGQGYGYTF. For the CDR3, the DNA is TGTGCCAGCAGTTTCCTGGGACAGGGCTATGGCTACACCTTC.